The rows below give T cell receptor beta chains drawn from one sample of a study of blood T cell repertoires in COVID-19. Assay: immunoSEQ multiplex PCR; the TCRdb copy retains only in-frame clones and omits some. Seen here are more than 250,000 clones, 80% to 95% observed once, and the top ten hold around 20%. Sequenced material: PBMCs or T cells enriched from blood (not recorded which). All receptors derive from a woman in her thirties who had recovered from COVID-19. CDR3s include the opening cysteine and the closing phenylalanine or tryptophan. Fields, in order: D gene, J gene, V gene, clone size, CDR3 protein, CDR3 DNA. The D gene is left open where the match is weak. Only some rows state a clone size, as once, few, many or a class for expanded clones.

TRBD1 TRBJ1-6 TRBV28 NA CASSSPTGGYSPLHF TGTGCCAGCAGTTCGCCGACAGGGGGATATTCACCCCTCCACTTT
TRBD1 TRBJ1-3 TRBV4-3 NA CASSQGTGLGNTIYF TGCGCCAGCAGCCAAGGGACAGGGTTAGGAAACACCATATATTTT
NA TRBJ2-1 TRBV7-8 NA CASSLSRASPNEQFF TGTGCCAGCAGCTTAAGCAGGGCTTCTCCCAATGAGCAGTTCTTC
TRBD2 TRBJ2-5 TRBV9 NA CASSEGGLAGGGETQYF TGTGCCAGCAGCGAGGGGGGTCTAGCGGGAGGAGGAGAGACCCAGTACTTC
NA TRBJ2-7 TRBV5-1 NA CASSLTSGHEQYF TGCGCCAGCAGCTTAACGTCGGGTCACGAGCAGTACTTC
TRBD1 TRBJ2-7 TRBV6-5 NA CASSGTGGFYEQYF TGTGCCAGCAGCGGGACAGGGGGTTTCTACGAGCAGTACTTC
TRBD2 TRBJ2-7 TRBV27 NA CASSLSSGILRREQYF TGTGCCAGCAGTTTAAGTAGCGGGATCCTCCGCCGGGAGCAGTACTTC
TRBD2 TRBJ2-7 TRBV7-9 NA CASSLPPTSGRSYEQYF TGTGCCAGCAGCTTGCCACCCACTAGCGGGCGCTCCTACGAGCAGTACTTC
NA TRBJ2-1 TRBV2 NA CASSDLGQPYNEQFF TGTGCCAGCAGTGACCTTGGACAGCCCTACAATGAGCAGTTCTTC
TRBD2 TRBJ2-5 TRBV10-2 NA CASRLAGEETQYF TGCGCCAGCAGACTAGCGGGAGAGGAGACCCAGTACTTC
NA TRBJ1-1 TRBV5-6 NA CASSLGRGLYTEAFF TGTGCCAGCAGCTTAGGCAGGGGCTTGTACACTGAAGCTTTCTTT
NA TRBJ2-7 TRBV28 NA CASHTPGQLTYEQYF TGTGCCAGCCATACGCCCGGACAGCTGACCTACGAGCAGTACTTC
TRBD1 TRBJ1-2 TRBV7-2 NA CASSMGTANYGYTF TGTGCCAGCAGCATGGGGACAGCTAACTATGGCTACACCTTC
TRBD2 TRBJ2-7 TRBV27 NA CASSHRLAGAQVYEQYF TGTGCCAGCAGTCATCGACTAGCGGGAGCCCAAGTCTACGAGCAGTACTTC
TRBD1 TRBJ1-2 TRBV6-5 few CASKNNRDRERGYTF TGTGCCAGCAAAAACAATAGGGACAGGGAAAGAGGCTACACCTTC
NA TRBJ2-7 TRBV28 NA CASSPPSNRYEQYF TGTGCCAGCAGTCCTCCCTCGAATCGGTACGAGCAGTACTTC
NA TRBJ1-5 TRBV6-2/TRBV6-3 NA CASSPPGMSQPQHF TGTGCCAGCAGCCCCCCAGGCATGTCTCAGCCCCAGCATTTT
TRBD1 TRBJ1-6 TRBV27 NA CASMGTGRAPLHF TGTGCCAGCATGGGGACAGGGAGGGCACCCCTCCACTTT
NA TRBJ2-1 TRBV29-1 NA CSVQLAVRYNEQFF TGCAGCGTTCAGTTAGCGGTTCGCTACAATGAGCAGTTCTTC
TRBD2 TRBJ2-3 TRBV9 NA CASSGDDSGGPRDTQYF TGTGCCAGCAGCGGAGACGATAGCGGGGGGCCCCGGGATACGCAGTATTTT
NA TRBJ2-1 TRBV14 NA CASSLVRGASNEQFF TGTGCCAGCAGCCTAGTTCGGGGAGCATCCAATGAGCAGTTCTTC
TRBD2 TRBJ2-4 TRBV4-1 once CASSQGLAGAQNIQYF TGCGCCAGCAGCCAGGGACTAGCGGGAGCCCAAAACATTCAGTACTTC
NA TRBJ2-7 TRBV7-6 NA CASSLQGIPSYEQYF TGTGCCAGCAGCTTACAGGGGATACCCTCCTACGAGCAGTACTTC
TRBD2 TRBJ2-1 TRBV7-2 NA CASSLNSSGRKEQFF TGTGCCAGCAGCTTAAACTCTAGCGGGAGAAAAGAGCAGTTCTTC
NA TRBJ2-1 TRBV5-1 few CASSLATSFLGFDEQFF TGCGCCAGCAGCTTGGCGACTAGTTTTCTTGGGTTCGATGAGCAGTTCTTC
NA TRBJ2-7 TRBV10-3 NA CAITGDNEAYEQYF TGTGCCATCACCGGGGACAACGAGGCCTACGAGCAGTACTTC
NA TRBJ2-1 TRBV19 few CASSIYGINEQFF TGTGCCAGTAGTATCTACGGTATCAATGAGCAGTTCTTC
TRBD2 TRBJ2-7 TRBV28 NA CASRLGDYPLEQYF TGTGCCAGCAGACTGGGGGACTACCCTTTAGAGCAGTACTTC
NA TRBJ2-1 TRBV12-5 NA CASGRASFDEQFF TGTGCTAGTGGCAGGGCGTCTTTTGATGAGCAGTTCTTC
TRBD1 TRBJ1-2 TRBV18 NA CASSQQGANYGYTF TGTGCCAGCTCGCAACAGGGGGCGAACTATGGCTACACCTTC
TRBD2 TRBJ2-1 TRBV4-1 NA CASSQIDLGLASDNEQFF TGCGCCAGCAGCCAAATCGATCTGGGACTAGCGTCCGACAATGAGCAGTTCTTC
TRBD1 TRBJ2-7 TRBV6-5 NA CASRRTGSSYEQYF TGTGCCAGCAGAAGGACAGGGAGCTCCTACGAGCAGTACTTC
NA TRBJ2-7 TRBV5-5 NA CASSPDAGLYEQYF TGTGCCAGCAGCCCCGACGCGGGCCTCTACGAGCAGTACTTC
TRBD1 TRBJ2-7 TRBV29-1 NA CSVIGQEQFLYEQYF TGCAGCGTTATTGGACAGGAACAATTTCTCTACGAGCAGTACTTC
NA TRBJ1-1 TRBV27 NA CASSVRGGGTEAFF TGTGCCAGCAGTGTAAGGGGGGGTGGGACTGAAGCTTTCTTT
NA TRBJ2-5 TRBV25-1 NA CASSDLLVSGAETQYF TGTGCCAGCAGTGACCTTCTTGTCTCGGGAGCGGAGACCCAGTACTTC
TRBD2 TRBJ2-2 TRBV9 NA CASSAGGGINTGELFF TGTGCCAGCAGCGCGGGGGGAGGGATTAACACCGGGGAGCTGTTTTTT
NA TRBJ2-7 TRBV29-1 NA CSVERSYEQYF TGCAGCGTCGAGCGGAGCTACGAGCAGTACTTC
NA TRBJ1-4 TRBV28 NA CASRGGGTPNEKLFF TGTGCCAGCAGGGGGGGAGGGACGCCCAATGAAAAACTGTTTTTT
NA TRBJ2-7 TRBV10-3 NA CAIQSGSYEQYF TGTGCCATCCAATCGGGCTCCTACGAGCAGTACTTC
TRBD1 TRBJ1-5 TRBV19 NA CASSIHRGRQGNQPQHF TGTGCCAGTAGTATCCACAGGGGGCGCCAAGGCAATCAGCCCCAGCATTTT
TRBD1 TRBJ2-7 TRBV7-9 NA CASSHHRDRDYEQYF TGTGCCAGCAGCCACCACCGGGACAGAGACTACGAGCAGTACTTC
NA TRBJ1-3 TRBV28 NA CATMSGGAGNTIYF TGTGCCACCATGTCCGGCGGCGCCGGAAACACCATATATTTT